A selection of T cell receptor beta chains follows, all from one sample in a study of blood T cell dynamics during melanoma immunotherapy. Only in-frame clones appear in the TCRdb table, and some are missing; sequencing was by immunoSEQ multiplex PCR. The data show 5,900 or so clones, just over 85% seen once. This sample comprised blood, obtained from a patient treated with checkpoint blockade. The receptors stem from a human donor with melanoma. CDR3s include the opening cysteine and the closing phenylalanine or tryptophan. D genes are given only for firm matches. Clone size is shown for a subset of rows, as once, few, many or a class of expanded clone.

CDR3nt: TGCGCCAGCCTTAACCCAGGGGTCGCCGGGGAGCTGTTTTTT
CDR3aa: CASLNPGVAGELFF
v_gene: TRBV2
d_gene: NA
j_gene: TRBJ2-2
abundance: NA

CDR3nt: TGTGCCAGCAGTCCTCTAGCGGGGGGGCATGAAGATACGCAGTATTTT
CDR3aa: CASSPLAGGHEDTQYF
v_gene: TRBV6-6
d_gene: TRBD2
j_gene: TRBJ2-3
abundance: NA

CDR3nt: TGTGCCAGCAGCGCCACAGGTTACGAGCAGTACTTC
CDR3aa: CASSATGYEQYF
v_gene: TRBV7-9
d_gene: NA
j_gene: TRBJ2-7
abundance: NA

CDR3nt: TGTGCCTGGAGTGTACTAGGCAGGGGGTCCGAAAAACTGTTTTTT
CDR3aa: CAWSVLGRGSEKLFF
v_gene: TRBV30
d_gene: TRBD1
j_gene: TRBJ1-4
abundance: NA

CDR3nt: TGTGCCAGCTCACCACCGAGTAAGGGGAATGGCTACACCTTC
CDR3aa: CASSPPSKGNGYTF
v_gene: TRBV18
d_gene: NA
j_gene: TRBJ1-2
abundance: NA

CDR3nt: TGTGCCTGGAGTCGTCCCGTGTTAGGGATTGCTTATTCACCCCTCCACTTT
CDR3aa: CAWSRPVLGIAYSPLHF
v_gene: TRBV30
d_gene: NA
j_gene: TRBJ1-6
abundance: NA

CDR3nt: TGTGCCAGCAGCTTAAGGATGGGAGGGAACACTGAAGCTTTCTTT
CDR3aa: CASSLRMGGNTEAFF
v_gene: TRBV11-1
d_gene: NA
j_gene: TRBJ1-1
abundance: NA

CDR3nt: TGTGCCAGCAGCTTGTGGTTGGCAGCAACTAATGAAAAACTGTTTTTT
CDR3aa: CASSLWLAATNEKLFF
v_gene: TRBV5-6
d_gene: NA
j_gene: TRBJ1-4
abundance: few

CDR3nt: TGTGCCAGCAGCTTTTCAGGGGGCGCGACCGGGGAGCTGTTTTTT
CDR3aa: CASSFSGGATGELFF
v_gene: TRBV11-3
d_gene: TRBD1
j_gene: TRBJ2-2
abundance: NA

CDR3nt: TGTGCCATCCGGGACCAAGAGACCCAGTACTTC
CDR3aa: CAIRDQETQYF
v_gene: TRBV10-3
d_gene: NA
j_gene: TRBJ2-5
abundance: NA

CDR3nt: TGTGCCAGTAGTATTCAGACAGGCGGGAACTATGGCTACACCTTC
CDR3aa: CASSIQTGGNYGYTF
v_gene: TRBV19
d_gene: NA
j_gene: TRBJ1-2
abundance: NA

CDR3nt: TGTGCCAGCAGCTTAGGGGGGCCACCCCTCCACTTT
CDR3aa: CASSLGGPPLHF
v_gene: TRBV11-3
d_gene: NA
j_gene: TRBJ1-6
abundance: once

CDR3nt: TGTGCCAGCAGAATGGGGGGAGGCAATCAGCCCCAGCATTTT
CDR3aa: CASRMGGGNQPQHF
v_gene: TRBV27
d_gene: NA
j_gene: TRBJ1-5
abundance: NA

CDR3nt: TGCGCCAGCAGCCAATACGTAGGGAGTTTGGGCTACGAGCAGTACTTC
CDR3aa: CASSQYVGSLGYEQYF
v_gene: TRBV4-1
d_gene: NA
j_gene: TRBJ2-7
abundance: NA

CDR3nt: TGTGCCAGCAAGGGGGCGGTCGGAAGATACAATGAGCAGTTCTTC
CDR3aa: CASKGAVGRYNEQFF
v_gene: TRBV28
d_gene: TRBD1
j_gene: TRBJ2-1
abundance: NA

CDR3nt: TGTGCCAGCAGCATACAGGCGGATAGCAATCAGCCCCAGCATTTT
CDR3aa: CASSIQADSNQPQHF
v_gene: TRBV5-5
d_gene: NA
j_gene: TRBJ1-5
abundance: few